The clone carrying this T cell receptor (beta chain) has more than one count but fewer than ten. The TCRbeta library was prepared with unique molecular identifiers. TCRdb reanalysed the PCR reads using MiXCR and keeps one entry per CDR3 protein. The sample contains hundreds of thousands of distinct CDR3 sequences, around 13% of which appear only once. V gave up 2 bases and J gave up 5 bases; unmatched junction bases: 12. From germline, CDR1 is MNHEY and CDR2 SVGAGI. This CDR3 region has 16 residues. These data belong to a study of T-cell reconstitution after alpha-beta-depleted transplantation in children.

The sequencing here drew on PBMCs from the stem cell graft donor, taken from the stem cell graft. The TCR was taken from a human donor who donated a stem cell graft to a child with combined immunodeficiency. The chain uses TRBV6-5 and TRBJ2-7; TRBD2 aligns across 7 bases. The CDR3 DNA is TGTGCCAGCAGTTACGGCGGGGGAGTGGTGAAGAACGAGCAGTACTTC. Translating it yields CASSYGGGVVKNEQYF.